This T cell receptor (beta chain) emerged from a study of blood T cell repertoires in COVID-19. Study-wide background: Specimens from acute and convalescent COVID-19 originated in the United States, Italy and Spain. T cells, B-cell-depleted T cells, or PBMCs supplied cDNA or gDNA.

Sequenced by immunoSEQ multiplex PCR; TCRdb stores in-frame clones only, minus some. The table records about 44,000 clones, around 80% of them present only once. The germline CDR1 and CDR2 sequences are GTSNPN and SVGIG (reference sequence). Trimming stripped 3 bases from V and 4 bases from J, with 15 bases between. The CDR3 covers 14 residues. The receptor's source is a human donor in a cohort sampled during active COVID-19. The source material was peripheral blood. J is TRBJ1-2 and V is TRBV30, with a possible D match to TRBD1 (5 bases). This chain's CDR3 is CAWSLNRDSYGYTF. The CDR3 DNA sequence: TGTGCCTGGAGCCTTAATCGGGACTCCTATGGCTACACCTTC.